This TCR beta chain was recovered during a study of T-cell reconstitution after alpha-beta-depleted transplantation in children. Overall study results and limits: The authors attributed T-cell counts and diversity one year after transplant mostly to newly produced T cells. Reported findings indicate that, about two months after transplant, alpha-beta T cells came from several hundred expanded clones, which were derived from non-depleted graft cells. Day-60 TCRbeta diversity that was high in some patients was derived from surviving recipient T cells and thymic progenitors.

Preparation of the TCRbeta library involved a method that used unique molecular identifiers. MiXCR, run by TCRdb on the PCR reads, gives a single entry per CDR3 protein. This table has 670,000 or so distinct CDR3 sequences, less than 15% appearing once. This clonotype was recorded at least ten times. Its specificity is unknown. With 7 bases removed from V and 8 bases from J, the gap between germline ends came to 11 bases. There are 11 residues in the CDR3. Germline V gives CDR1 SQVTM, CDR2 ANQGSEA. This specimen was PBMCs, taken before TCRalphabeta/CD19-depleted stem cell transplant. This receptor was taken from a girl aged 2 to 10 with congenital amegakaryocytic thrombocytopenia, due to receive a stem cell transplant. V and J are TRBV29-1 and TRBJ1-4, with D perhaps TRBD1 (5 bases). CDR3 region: CSAERGEKLFF. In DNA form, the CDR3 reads TGCAGCGCCGAGAGGGGCGAAAAACTGTTTTTT.